These 15 T cell receptor beta chains share one sample of origin, sequenced in a study of regulatory T cells in long-lasting Graves disease. Time point given: newly diagnosed GD, antithyroid drugs for less than 3 months. PBMC RNA served as the TCR library source. According to the study, TCR beta libraries were built with iRepertoire HTBI primers and CDR3-region Arm-PCR. In TCRdb, the multiplex PCR reads were re-called with MiXCR into one record per CDR3 protein. The sample contains hundreds of thousands of distinct CDR3 sequences, less than 20% of which appear only once. These sequences were also reported in another study, on T cells in Graves' hyperthyroidism and ophthalmopathy.

The source material was peripheral blood mononuclear cells (PBMCs), sampled at new diagnosis, from a patient treated with antithyroid drugs. These receptor sequences come from a woman aged 25 to 39 with Graves disease.

This clonotype was observed a handful of times. This chain joins TRBV25-1 and TRBJ2-2, with TRBD2 matching over 8 bases. Germline V gene sequence: CDR1 MGHDK, CDR2 SYGVNS. The CDR3 is 15 amino acids. V lost 7 bases, J lost 0 bases, and 4 bases stayed unmatched. The DNA of the CDR3 is TGTGCCAGCACCGTAGCGGGACCGAACACCGGGGAGCTGTTTTTT. Translation: CASTVAGPNTGELFF.

This clonotype has a handful of counts. The DNA for the CDR3 is TGTGCCAGCTCACCTGGGGTCCGGCGTGGCTACACCTTC. It yields the protein CASSPGVRRGYTF. V and J are TRBV18 and TRBJ1-2; D is undetermined. Trimming shortened V by 3 bases and J by 7 bases, and 12 bases separated the two germline ends. The CDR3 contains 13 residues. Germline V gene data show CDR1 as KGHSH and CDR2 as LQKENI. The full variable domain, rest sourced from reference TRBV18 and TRBJ1-2, is NAGVMQNPRHLVRRRGQEARLRCSPMKGHSHVYWYRQLPEEGLKFMVYLQKENIIDESGMPKERFSAEFPKEGPSILRIQQVVRGDSAAYFCASSPGVRRGYTFGSGTRLTVV.

The gene calls are TRBV2 and TRBJ1-1; 9 nucleotides agree with TRBD1. V gave up 8 bases and J gave up 3 bases; unmatched junction bases: 4. This CDR3 is built from 13 residues. From germline, CDR1 is SNHLY and CDR2 FYNNEI. CDR3 DNA sequence: TGTGCCAGCGCCCGGGACAGGGACACTGAAGCTTTCTTT. It is translated as CASARDRDTEAFF.

The chain links TRBV6-2 or TRBV6-3 to TRBJ1-5, with TRBD1 identical over 9 bases. The CDR3 is 14 residues long. The germline V gene has CDR1 MNHEY and CDR2 SVGEGT. The ends lost 5 bases at V and 6 bases at J; junction bases unmatched: 5. CDR3 in amino acids: CASSRDREGQPQHF. DNA for the CDR3: TGTGCCAGCAGTAGGGACAGGGAAGGTCAGCCCCAGCATTTT.

This clonotype was observed at least ten times. The chain is built from TRBV28 and TRBJ2-5; 10 bases agree with TRBD2. J lost 4 bases, V lost 1 base, and 9 bases had no gene match. The CDR3 runs 17 residues. From germline, CDR1 is MDHEN and CDR2 SYDVKM. The CDR3 DNA sequence: TGTGCCAGCAGTTTATATGGTCTAGCGGGAGTGGGAGAGACCCAGTACTTC. Amino acids: CASSLYGLAGVGETQYF.

Remarks on this clonotype: One end of the junction fails to match germline, which may point to a read error. This chain connects TRBV10-1 to TRBJ2-7, with D possibly TRBD2 on 6 matching bases. The CDR3 contains 13 residues. The germline V gene encodes CDR1 WNHNN and CDR2 SYGVQD (reference sequence). The CDR3 loop reads CANSAAGTHEQYF. CDR3 sequence (DNA): TGCGCCAACAGTGCCGCGGGGACTCACGAGCAGTACTTC.

The table lists this clonotype with many counts. The chain uses TRBV11-2 and TRBJ1-6; 7 nucleotides agree with TRBD1. CDR3 length equals 14 residues. Germline CDR1 SGHAT, CDR2 FQNNGV. Losses at the gene ends were 5 bases for V and 7 bases for J; bases not matched to a gene: 5. DNA of the CDR3: TGTGCCAGCAGCAAGGACAGGATAAATTCACCCCTCCACTTT. It yields the protein CASSKDRINSPLHF.

This clonotype was counted ten times or more. This chain uses TRBV29-1 with TRBJ1-2; no clear D gene. The CDR3 is 16 amino acids. Germline values: CDR1 SQVTM, CDR2 ANQGSEA. Trimming removed 0 bases at V and 5 bases at J, with 19 bases between. The CDR3 protein is CSVEDRGEAGEYGYTF. Here the CDR3 DNA reads TGCAGCGTTGAAGATCGCGGGGAGGCTGGGGAATATGGCTACACCTTC.

This clonotype was seen a few times. The genes are TRBV18 and TRBJ1-3; D ambiguous. V was cut by 2 bases and J by 2 bases, with 7 bases left in between. The germline CDR1 and CDR2 sequences are KGHSH and LQKENI. The CDR3 is made up of 14 amino acids. Here the CDR3 reads CASSPTDTGNTIYF. Here the CDR3 DNA reads TGTGCCAGCTCACCAACAGATACTGGAAACACCATATATTTT.

This clonotype was seen ten or more times. This chain links TRBV28 with TRBJ1-1, with TRBD1 matching over 9 bases. This CDR3 has 15 amino acids. J gave up 1 base and V 2 bases, and 2 bases lay outside the gene matches. CDR1 and CDR2 from the germline V gene are MDHEN and SYDVKM. The DNA for the CDR3 is TGTGCCAGCAGTTTACGGGGACAGGGGAACACTGAAGCTTTCTTT. Translated: CASSLRGQGNTEAFF.

This clonotype was recorded many times. This rearrangement joins TRBV27 to TRBJ2-1, with D possibly TRBD2 on 6 matching bases. Germline values: CDR1 MNHEY, CDR2 SMNVEV (reference sequence). V was cut by 5 bases and J by 0 bases, with 11 bases left in between. There are 15 residues in the CDR3. The CDR3 DNA follows: TGTGCCAGCAGTACGTGGGAGGACTCCTACAATGAGCAGTTCTTC. It codes for CASSTWEDSYNEQFF.

The rearrangement joins TRBV3-1 to TRBJ2-5; 8 nucleotides align to TRBD2. Trimming removed 1 base from V and 0 bases from J; junction bases left unmatched: 7. The CDR3 contains 17 residues. CDR1 LGHDT and CDR2 YNNKEL come from the germline V gene (reference sequence). The CDR3 sequence is CASSQGFTAGDQETQYF. For the CDR3, the DNA is TGTGCCAGCAGCCAAGGCTTTACAGCGGGGGACCAAGAGACCCAGTACTTC.

This clonotype has a count of ten or more. This chain connects TRBV6-1 to TRBJ1-2; D is uncertain. The germline CDR1 and CDR2 sequences are MNHNS and SASEGT. Between the trimmed V and J ends, which lost 2 bases and 10 bases, there was a span of 8 bases. CDR3 length: 11 amino acids. The CDR3 here is CASSESNVYTF. The DNA of the CDR3 is TGTGCCAGCAGTGAATCCAACGTCTACACCTTC.

This clonotype was picked up a small number of times. The V call is TRBV29-1, the J call TRBJ2-5; possibly TRBD1 or TRBD2 for D (6 bases each). V lost 5 bases and J 5 bases, leaving 12 bases between the germline ends. Per the germline V gene, CDR1 is SQVTM and CDR2 is ANQGSEA. This CDR3 comprises 12 residues. The CDR3 bases are TGCAGCGTTCTCAGGGGAGGCGAGACCCAGTACTTC. This sequence encodes CSVLRGGETQYF. Full variable domain (missing parts from reference TRBV29-1 and TRBJ2-5): SAVISQKPSRDICQRGTSLTIQCQVDSQVTMMFWYRQQPGQSLTLIATANQGSEATYESGFVIDKFPISRPNLTFSTLTVSNMSPEDSSIYLCSVLRGGETQYFGPGTRLLVL.

The chain is built from TRBV9 and TRBJ1-1; D is uncertain. V was shortened by 0 bases and J by 4 bases, with 10 bases between the two germline ends. Per the germline V gene, CDR1 is SGDLS and CDR2 is YYNGEE. CDR3 length equals 14 residues. The CDR3 spells CASSVAPTRTEAFF. CDR3 nucleotides: TGTGCCAGCAGCGTAGCGCCAACGCGCACTGAAGCTTTCTTT.